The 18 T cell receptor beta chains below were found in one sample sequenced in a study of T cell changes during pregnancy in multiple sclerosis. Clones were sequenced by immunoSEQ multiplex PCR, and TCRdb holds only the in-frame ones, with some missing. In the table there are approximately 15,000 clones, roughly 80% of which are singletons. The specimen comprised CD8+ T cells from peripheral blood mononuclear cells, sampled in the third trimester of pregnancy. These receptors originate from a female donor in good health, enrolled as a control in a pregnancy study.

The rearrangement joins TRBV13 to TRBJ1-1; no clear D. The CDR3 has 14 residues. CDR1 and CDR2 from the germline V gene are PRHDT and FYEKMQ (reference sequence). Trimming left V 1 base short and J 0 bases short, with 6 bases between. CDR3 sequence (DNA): TGTGCCAGCAGCTTAGTAGACATGAACACTGAAGCTTTCTTT. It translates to CASSLVDMNTEAFF.

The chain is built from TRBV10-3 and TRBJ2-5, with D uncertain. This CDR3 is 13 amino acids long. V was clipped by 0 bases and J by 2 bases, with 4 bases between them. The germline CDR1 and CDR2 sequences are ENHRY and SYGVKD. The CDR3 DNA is TGTGCCATCAGTGAGTCGCAGCAAGAGACCCAGTACTTC. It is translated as CAISESQQETQYF.

Written as DNA, the CDR3 is TGTGCCAGCAGCTCCGACAGCAGTTACACTGAAGCTTTCTTT. Amino acids: CASSSDSSYTEAFF. The chain is built from TRBV13 and TRBJ1-1; the D gene is possibly TRBD1 (5 bases). Germline assignment: CDR1 PRHDT and CDR2 FYEKMQ (reference sequence). Trimming took off 4 bases at V and 3 bases at J, with 12 bases between the two ends. The CDR3 totals 14 residues.

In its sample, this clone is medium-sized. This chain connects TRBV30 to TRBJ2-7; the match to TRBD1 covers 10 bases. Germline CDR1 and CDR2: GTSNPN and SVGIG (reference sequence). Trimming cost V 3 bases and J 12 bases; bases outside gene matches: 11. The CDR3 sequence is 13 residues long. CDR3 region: CAWRLIRDRGLYF. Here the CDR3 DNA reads TGTGCCTGGAGGTTGATCCGGGACAGGGGACTGTACTTC.

Written as DNA, the CDR3 is TGCGCCAGCAGCTTGGAAGGGGAACTCTATGGCTACACCTTC. The encoded protein is CASSLEGELYGYTF. This chain joins TRBV5-1 and TRBJ1-2, with D maybe TRBD1 (5 bases). V dropped 0 bases and J dropped 4 bases, with 10 bases sitting between them. Germline assignment: CDR1 SGHRS and CDR2 YFSETQ. The CDR3 sequence is 14 residues long.

The CDR3 bases are TGTGCCAGCACCCCCGGGACAGGGGGCTACGAGCAGTACTTC. Translated: CASTPGTGGYEQYF. The chain recombines TRBV6-5 with TRBJ2-7; 11 nucleotides align to TRBD1. The CDR3 sequence is 14 residues long. The V gene end was trimmed by 7 bases and the J gene end by 3 bases; junction bases not matched to a gene: 5. Germline lookup yields CDR1 MNHEY and CDR2 SVGAGI.

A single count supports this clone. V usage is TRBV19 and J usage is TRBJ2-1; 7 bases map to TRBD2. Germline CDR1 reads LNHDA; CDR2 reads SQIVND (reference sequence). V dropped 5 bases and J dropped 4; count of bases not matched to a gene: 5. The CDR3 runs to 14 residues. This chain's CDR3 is CASSHSGPYNEQFF. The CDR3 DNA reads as TGTGCCAGTAGTCATAGCGGGCCTTACAATGAGCAGTTCTTC.

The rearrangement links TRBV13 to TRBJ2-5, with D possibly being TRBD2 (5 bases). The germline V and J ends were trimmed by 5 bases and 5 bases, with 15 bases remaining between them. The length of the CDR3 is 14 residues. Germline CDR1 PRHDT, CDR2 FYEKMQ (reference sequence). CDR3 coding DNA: TGTGCCAGCAGCGCTAGCAGTACCTGGGAGACCCAGTACTTC. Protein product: CASSASSTWETQYF.

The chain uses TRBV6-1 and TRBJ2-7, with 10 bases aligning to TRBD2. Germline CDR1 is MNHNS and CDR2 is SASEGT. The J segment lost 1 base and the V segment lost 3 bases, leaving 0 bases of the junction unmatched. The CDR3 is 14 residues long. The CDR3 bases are TGTGCCAGCAGTGAGGGACTAGCGTCCTACGAGCAGTACTTC. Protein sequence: CASSEGLASYEQYF.

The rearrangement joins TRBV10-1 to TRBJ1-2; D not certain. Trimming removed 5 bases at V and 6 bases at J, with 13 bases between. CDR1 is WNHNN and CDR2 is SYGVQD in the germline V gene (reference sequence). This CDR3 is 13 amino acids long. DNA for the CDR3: TGCGCCAGCAGTCTCCGGAGAGAAAATGGCTACACCTTC. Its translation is CASSLRRENGYTF.

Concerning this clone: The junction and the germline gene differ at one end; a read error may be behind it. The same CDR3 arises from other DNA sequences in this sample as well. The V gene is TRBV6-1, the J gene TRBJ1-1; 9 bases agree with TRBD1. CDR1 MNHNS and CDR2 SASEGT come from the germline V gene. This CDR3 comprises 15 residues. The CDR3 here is CASSEGTGVLLEAFF. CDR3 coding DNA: TGTGCCAGCAGTGAAGGGACAGGGGTCCTATTGGAAGCTTTTTTT.

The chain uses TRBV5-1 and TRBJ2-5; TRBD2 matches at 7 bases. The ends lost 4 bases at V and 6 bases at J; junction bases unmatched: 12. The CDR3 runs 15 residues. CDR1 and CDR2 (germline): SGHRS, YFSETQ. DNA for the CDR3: TGCGCCAGCAGCACCTTGTTCCGGGGAGGGAAGACCCAGTACTTC. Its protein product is CASSTLFRGGKTQYF. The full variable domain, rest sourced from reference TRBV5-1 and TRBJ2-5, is KAGVTQTPRYLIKTRGQQVTLSCSPISGHRSVSWYQQTPGQGLQFLFEYFSETQRNKGNFPGRFSGRQFSNSRSEMNVSTLELGDSALYLCASSTLFRGGKTQYFGPGTRLLVL.

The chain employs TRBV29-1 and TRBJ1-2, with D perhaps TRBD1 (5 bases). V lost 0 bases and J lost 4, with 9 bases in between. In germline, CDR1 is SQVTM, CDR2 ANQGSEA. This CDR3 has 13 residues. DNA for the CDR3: TGCAGCGTTGAAGATGGCAGGGTCTATGGCTACACCTTC. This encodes CSVEDGRVYGYTF.

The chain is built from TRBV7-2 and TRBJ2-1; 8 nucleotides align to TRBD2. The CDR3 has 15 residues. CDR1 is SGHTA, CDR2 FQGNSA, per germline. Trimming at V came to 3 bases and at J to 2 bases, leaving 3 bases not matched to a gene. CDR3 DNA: TGTGCCAGCAGCTTCCGGGGGGGGGCCTACAATGAGCAGTTCTTC. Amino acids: CASSFRGGAYNEQFF.

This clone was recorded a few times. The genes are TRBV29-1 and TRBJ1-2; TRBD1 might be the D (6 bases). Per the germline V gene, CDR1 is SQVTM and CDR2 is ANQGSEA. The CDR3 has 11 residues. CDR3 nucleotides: TGCACCGGACAGACTAACTATGGCTACACCTTC. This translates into CTGQTNYGYTF.

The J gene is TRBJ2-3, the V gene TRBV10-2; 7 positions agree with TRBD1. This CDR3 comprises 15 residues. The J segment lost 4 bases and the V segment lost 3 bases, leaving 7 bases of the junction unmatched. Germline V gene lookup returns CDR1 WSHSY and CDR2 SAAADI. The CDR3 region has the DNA TGCGCCAGCAGTGAACCCAGGACAGGAGCAGATACGCAGTATTTT. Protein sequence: CASSEPRTGADTQYF.

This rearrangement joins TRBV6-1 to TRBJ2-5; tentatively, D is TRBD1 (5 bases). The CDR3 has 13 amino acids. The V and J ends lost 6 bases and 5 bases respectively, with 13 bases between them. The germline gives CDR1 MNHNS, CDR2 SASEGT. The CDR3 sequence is CASRSSGPETQYF. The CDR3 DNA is TGTGCCAGCAGAAGTTCAGGGCCCGAGACCCAGTACTTC.

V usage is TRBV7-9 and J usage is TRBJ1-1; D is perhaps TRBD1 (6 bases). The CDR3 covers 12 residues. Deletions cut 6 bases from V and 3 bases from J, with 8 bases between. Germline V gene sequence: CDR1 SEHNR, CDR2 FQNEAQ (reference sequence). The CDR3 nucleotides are TGTGCCAGCAGAGACAGGTACACTGAAGCTTTCTTT. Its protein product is CASRDRYTEAFF.